The clone carrying this T cell receptor (beta chain) was observed once. Its antigen remains unknown. MiXCR, applied by TCRdb to the multiplex PCR reads, yields one record per CDR3 protein. The top ten hold more than 20% of the sample, which has roughly 25,000 distinct CDR3 sequences, 60% to 75% seen once. This entry comes from a study of breast tumors, draining lymph nodes, adjacent tissues. Study-wide points: That most tumor T cells come from lymph nodes remained unproven. Compared with lymph nodes, tumors were less diverse; compared with nontumor tissue, more. Data fit most tumor T cells coming from lymph node, expanding in tumor. Luminal-like breast cancer showed significantly higher tumor–nontumor repertoire similarity than basal-like.

The sequence came from a female donor with breast cancer. Some clones in this sample may be carry-over from other donors' samples. Sequenced sample: tumor-adjacent breast tissue.

The CDR3 spells CSARGRRAINSYNEQFF. CDR3 coding DNA: TGCAGTGCTAGGGGTCGGCGGGCCATCAATTCCTACAATGAGCAGTTCTTC. The V gene is TRBV20-1, the J gene TRBJ2-1; a possible D gene is TRBD2 (5 bases). The CDR3 totals 17 residues. Germline CDR1 and CDR2: DFQATT and SNEGSKA (reference sequence). With 3 bases removed from V and 1 base from J, the gap between germline ends came to 19 bases.